The clone carrying this T cell receptor beta chain was found many times. The V gene's germline CDR1 is SGHVS and CDR2 FNYEAQ. The CDR3 length is 18 residues. The V and J ends lost 0 bases and 9 bases, in that order; junction bases with no gene match: 16. iRepertoire HTBI primers and Arm-PCR of CDR3 regions built TCR beta libraries. TCRdb independently ran MiXCR on the multiplex PCR reads; one entry per CDR3 protein. The sample includes 350,000 to 550,000 distinct CDR3 sequences, roughly 15% of them seen just once. This sample was taken from a study of regulatory T cells in long-lasting Graves disease. Time point reported: newly diagnosed GD, antithyroid drugs for less than 3 months. From PBMCs, RNA was extracted and then used to make the TCR library. This sample was also put to use in a study of T cells in Graves' hyperthyroidism and ophthalmopathy.

The chain carries TRBV7-6 and TRBJ2-1; 8 bases fit TRBD1. The TCR was taken from a woman aged 18-29 years with Graves disease. This specimen consisted of peripheral blood mononuclear cells (PBMCs), obtained at new diagnosis, from a patient treated with antithyroid drugs. This CDR3 reads CASSLASRGRGLGGEQFF. The CDR3 nucleotides read TGTGCCAGCAGCTTAGCGTCCCGTGGCAGGGGGCTGGGGGGTGAGCAGTTCTTC.